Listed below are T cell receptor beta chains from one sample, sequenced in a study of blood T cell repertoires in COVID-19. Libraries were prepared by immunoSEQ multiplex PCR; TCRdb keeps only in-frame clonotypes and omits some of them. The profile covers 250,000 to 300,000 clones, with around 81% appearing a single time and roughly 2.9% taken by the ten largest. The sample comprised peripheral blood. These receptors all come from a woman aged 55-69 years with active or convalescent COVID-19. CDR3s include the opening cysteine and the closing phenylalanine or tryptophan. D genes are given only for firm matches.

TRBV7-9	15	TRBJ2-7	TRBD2	CASSLGEGLAYEQYF
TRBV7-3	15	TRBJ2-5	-	CASSFQGGGMETQYF
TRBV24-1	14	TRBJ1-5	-	CATSPKGVGQPQHF
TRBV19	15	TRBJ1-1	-	CASKWKGRGGTEAFF
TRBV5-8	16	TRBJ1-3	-	CASSPVGAGSGNTIYF
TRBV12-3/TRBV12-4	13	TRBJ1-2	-	CASSQAPNYGYTF
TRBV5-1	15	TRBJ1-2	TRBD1	CASSQRTGREIGYTF
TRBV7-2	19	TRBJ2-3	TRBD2	CASSLRPRTSGGMGDTQYF
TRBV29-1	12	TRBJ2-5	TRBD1	CSVRDSQETQYF
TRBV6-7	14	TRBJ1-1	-	CASSQGHGGTEAFF
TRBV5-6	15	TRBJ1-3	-	CASSLVGARGNTIYF
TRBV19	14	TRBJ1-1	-	CASSPREGNTEAFF
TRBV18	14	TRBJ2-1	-	CASSPETGRNEQFF
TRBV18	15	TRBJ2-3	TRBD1	CASSPPGTGPDTQYF
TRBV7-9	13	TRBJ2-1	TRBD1	CASSSDREDEQFF
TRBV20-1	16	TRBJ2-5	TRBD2	CSASPTGPSGAETQYF
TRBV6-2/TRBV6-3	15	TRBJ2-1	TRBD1	CASSNRDRGINEQFF
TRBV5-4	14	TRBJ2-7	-	CASSLGREVGEQYF
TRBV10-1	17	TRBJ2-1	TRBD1	CASSESIRDRGRNEQFF
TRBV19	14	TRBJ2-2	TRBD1	CATRGTGVTGELFF
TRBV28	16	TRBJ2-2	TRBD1	CASSKTGGRSTGELFF
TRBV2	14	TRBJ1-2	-	CASSGQFPNYGYTF
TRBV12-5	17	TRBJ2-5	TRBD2	CASGPIPSGAIQETQYF
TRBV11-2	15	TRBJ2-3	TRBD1	CASSHVTGGRDTQYF
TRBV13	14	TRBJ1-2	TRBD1	CASRLTGTGDGYTF
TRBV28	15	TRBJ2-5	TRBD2	CASRTPSGGTETQYF
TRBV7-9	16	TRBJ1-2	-	CASSLGLTGPHYGYTF
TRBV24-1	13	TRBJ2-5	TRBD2	CATSDGGRETQYF
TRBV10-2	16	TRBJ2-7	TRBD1	CASSDPGQGASYEQYF
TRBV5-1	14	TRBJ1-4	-	CASSLQGFNEKLFF
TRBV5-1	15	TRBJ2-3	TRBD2	CASSGGGASTDTQYF
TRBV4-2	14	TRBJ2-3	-	CASSQGVSPDTQYF
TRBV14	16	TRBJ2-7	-	CASSQPGLLSSYEQYF
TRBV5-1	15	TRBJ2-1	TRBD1	CASSPGTGGGQWQFF
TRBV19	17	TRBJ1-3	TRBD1	CASLPGQGAIPGNTIYF
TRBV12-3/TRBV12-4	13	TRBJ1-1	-	CASRYRSADEAFF
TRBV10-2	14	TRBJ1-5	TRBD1	CASRAAGGSQPQHF
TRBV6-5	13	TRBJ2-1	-	CASSGGFYNEQFF
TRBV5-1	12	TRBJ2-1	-	CASSSDFIEQFF
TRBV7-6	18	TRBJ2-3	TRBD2	CASSLGLARGVPPDTQYF